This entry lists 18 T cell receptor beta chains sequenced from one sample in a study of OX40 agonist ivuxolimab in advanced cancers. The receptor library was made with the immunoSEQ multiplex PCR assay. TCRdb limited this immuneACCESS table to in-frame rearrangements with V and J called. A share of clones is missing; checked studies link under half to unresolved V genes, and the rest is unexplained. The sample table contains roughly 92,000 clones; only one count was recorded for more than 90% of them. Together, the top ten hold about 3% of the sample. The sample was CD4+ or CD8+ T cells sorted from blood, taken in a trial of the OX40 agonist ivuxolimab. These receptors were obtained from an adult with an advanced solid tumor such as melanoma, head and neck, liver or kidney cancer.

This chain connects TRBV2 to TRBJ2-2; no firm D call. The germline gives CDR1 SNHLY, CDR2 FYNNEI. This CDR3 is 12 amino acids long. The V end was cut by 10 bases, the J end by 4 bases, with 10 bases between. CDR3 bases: TGTGCCACCATAGCAGGCACCGGGGAGCTGTTTTTT. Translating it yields CATIAGTGELFF. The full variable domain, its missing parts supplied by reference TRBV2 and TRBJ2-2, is EPEVTQTPSHQVTQMGQEVILRCVPISNHLYFYWYRQILGQKVEFLVSFYNNEISEKSEIFDDQFSVERPDGSNFTLKIRSTKLEDSAMYFCATIAGTGELFFGEGSRLTVL.

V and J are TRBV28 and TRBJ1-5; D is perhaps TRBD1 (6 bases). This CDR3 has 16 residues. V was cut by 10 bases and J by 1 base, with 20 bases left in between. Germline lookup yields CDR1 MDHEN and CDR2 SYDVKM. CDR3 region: CATHPAGEVSNQPQHF. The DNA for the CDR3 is TGTGCCACCCACCCTGCAGGGGAAGTCAGCAATCAGCCCCAGCATTTT. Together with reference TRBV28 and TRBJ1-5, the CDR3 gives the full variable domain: DVKVTQSSRYLVKRTGEKVFLECVQDMDHENMFWYRQDPGLGLRLIYFSYDVKMKEKGDIPEGYSVSREKKERFSLILESASTNQTSMYLCATHPAGEVSNQPQHFGDGTRLSIL.

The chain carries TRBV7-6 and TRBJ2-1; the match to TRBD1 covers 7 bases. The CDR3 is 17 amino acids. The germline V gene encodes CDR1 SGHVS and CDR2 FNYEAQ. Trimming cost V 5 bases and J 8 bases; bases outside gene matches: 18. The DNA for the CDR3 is TGTGCCAGCAGCCCCTTCATCATGGGGGACAGCGGCCATGAGCAGTTCTTC. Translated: CASSPFIMGDSGHEQFF.

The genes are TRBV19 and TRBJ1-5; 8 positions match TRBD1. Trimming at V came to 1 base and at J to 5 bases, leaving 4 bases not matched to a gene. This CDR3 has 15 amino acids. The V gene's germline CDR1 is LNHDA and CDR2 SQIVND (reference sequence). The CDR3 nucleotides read TGTGCCAGTAGTATAGTCGCAGGGGGCTATCAGCCCCAGCATTTT. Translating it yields CASSIVAGGYQPQHF.

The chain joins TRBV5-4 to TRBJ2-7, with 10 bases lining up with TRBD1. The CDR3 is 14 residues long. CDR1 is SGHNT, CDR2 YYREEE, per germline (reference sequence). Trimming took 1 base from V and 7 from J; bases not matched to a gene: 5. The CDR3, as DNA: TGTGCCAGCAGCTTGAGACAGGGGGCTGGGGAGCAGTACTTC. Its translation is CASSLRQGAGEQYF.

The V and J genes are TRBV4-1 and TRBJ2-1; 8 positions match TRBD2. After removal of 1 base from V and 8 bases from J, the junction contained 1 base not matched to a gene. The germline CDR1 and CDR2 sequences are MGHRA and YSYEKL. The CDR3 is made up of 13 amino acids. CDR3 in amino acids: CASSQGAGDEQFF. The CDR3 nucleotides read TGCGCCAGCAGCCAAGGAGCGGGGGATGAGCAGTTCTTC.

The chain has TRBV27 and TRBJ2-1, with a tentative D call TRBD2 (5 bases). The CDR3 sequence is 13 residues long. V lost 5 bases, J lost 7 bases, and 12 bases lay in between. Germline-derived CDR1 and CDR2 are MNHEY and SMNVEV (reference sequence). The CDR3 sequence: CASSPSGSNEQFF. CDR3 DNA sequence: TGTGCCAGCAGTCCTAGTGGGAGTAATGAGCAGTTCTTC.

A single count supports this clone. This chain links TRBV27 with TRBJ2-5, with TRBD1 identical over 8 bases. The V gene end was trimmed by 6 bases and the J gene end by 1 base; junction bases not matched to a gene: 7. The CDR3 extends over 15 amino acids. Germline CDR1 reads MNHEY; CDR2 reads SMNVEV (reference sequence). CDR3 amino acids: CASSVDRGLQETQYF. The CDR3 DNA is TGTGCCAGCAGCGTTGACAGGGGTCTCCAAGAGACCCAGTACTTC.

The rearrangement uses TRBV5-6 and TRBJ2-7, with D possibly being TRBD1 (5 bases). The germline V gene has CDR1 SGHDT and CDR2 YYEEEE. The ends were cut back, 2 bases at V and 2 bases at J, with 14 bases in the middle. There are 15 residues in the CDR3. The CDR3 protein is CASSFSRVFPYEQYF. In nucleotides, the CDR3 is TGTGCCAGCAGCTTTAGCAGGGTTTTCCCCTACGAGCAGTACTTC.

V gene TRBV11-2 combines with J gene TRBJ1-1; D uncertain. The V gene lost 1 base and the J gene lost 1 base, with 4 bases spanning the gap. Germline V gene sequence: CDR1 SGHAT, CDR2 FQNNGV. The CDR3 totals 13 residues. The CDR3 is CASSLGKNTEAFF. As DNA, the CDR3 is TGTGCCAGCAGCTTAGGCAAGAACACTGAAGCTTTCTTT.

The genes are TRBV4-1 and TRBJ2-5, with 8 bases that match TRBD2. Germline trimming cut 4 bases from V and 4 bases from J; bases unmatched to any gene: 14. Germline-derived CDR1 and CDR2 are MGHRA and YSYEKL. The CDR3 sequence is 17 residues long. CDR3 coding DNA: TGCGCCAGCAGCCCCGACGGGGGGGCTGGTTGGAGAGAGACCCAGTACTTC. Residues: CASSPDGGAGWRETQYF.

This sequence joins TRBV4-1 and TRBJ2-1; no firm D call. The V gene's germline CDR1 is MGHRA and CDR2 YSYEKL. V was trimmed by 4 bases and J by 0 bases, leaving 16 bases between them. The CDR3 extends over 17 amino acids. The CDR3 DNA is TGCGCCAGCAGCCCTCGCCCCCCTGATAGCTCCTACAATGAGCAGTTCTTC. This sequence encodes CASSPRPPDSSYNEQFF.

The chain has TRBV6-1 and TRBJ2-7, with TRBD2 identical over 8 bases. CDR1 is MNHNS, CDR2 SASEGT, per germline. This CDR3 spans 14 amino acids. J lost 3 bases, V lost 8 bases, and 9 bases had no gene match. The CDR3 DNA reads TGTGCCAGCGGGTTCCAGCGGGAGTACTACGAGCAGTACTTC. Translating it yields CASGFQREYYEQYF.

This CDR3 reads CASSYGGELTEAFF. The CDR3, as DNA: TGTGCCAGCAGTTACGGTGGTGAGCTCACTGAAGCTTTCTTT. The genes are TRBV6-5 and TRBJ1-1, with D hard to call. Germline V CDR1 and CDR2: MNHEY, SVGAGI. The CDR3 loop spans 14 amino acids. Trimming removed 2 bases at V and 4 bases at J, with 11 bases between.

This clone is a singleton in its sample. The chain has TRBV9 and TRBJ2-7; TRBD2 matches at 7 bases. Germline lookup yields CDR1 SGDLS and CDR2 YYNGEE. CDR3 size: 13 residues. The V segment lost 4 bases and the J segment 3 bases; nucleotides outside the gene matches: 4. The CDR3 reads CASSPPSGYEQYF. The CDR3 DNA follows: TGTGCCAGCAGCCCTCCTAGCGGCTACGAGCAGTACTTC. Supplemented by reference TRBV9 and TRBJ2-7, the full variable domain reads DSGVTQTPKHLITATGQRVTLRCSPRSGDLSVYWYQQSLDQGLQFLIQYYNGEERAKGNILERFSAQQFPDLHSELNLSSLELGDSALYFCASSPPSGYEQYFGPGTRLTVT.

This CDR3 reads CASSVGTSTGYEQFF. CDR3 DNA: TGTGCCAGCAGCGTCGGGACTAGCACTGGGTATGAGCAGTTCTTC. The V call is TRBV9, the J call TRBJ2-1; 9 positions agree with TRBD2. This CDR3 has 15 residues. Germline loops: CDR1 SGDLS, CDR2 YYNGEE. The junction had 8 bases not matched to a gene; V was cut back by 2 bases and J by 8 bases. The full variable domain, its missing parts supplied by reference TRBV9 and TRBJ2-1, is DSGVTQTPKHLITATGQRVTLRCSPRSGDLSVYWYQQSLDQGLQFLIQYYNGEERAKGNILERFSAQQFPDLHSELNLSSLELGDSALYFCASSVGTSTGYEQFFGPGTRLTVL.

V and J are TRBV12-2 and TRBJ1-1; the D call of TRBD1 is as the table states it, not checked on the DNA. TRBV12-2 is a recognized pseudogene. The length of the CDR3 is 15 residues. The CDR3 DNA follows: TGTGCAAGTCGCCCTGGACAGGGAATGAGGATTGAAGCTTTCTTT. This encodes CASRPGQGMRIEAFF.

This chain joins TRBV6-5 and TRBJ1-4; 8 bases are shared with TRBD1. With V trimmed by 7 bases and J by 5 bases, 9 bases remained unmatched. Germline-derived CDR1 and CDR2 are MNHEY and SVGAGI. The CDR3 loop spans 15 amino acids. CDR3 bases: TGTGCCAGCACCCTAACCGGGACAGGAAATGAAAAACTGTTTTTT. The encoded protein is CASTLTGTGNEKLFF.